The 28 T cell receptor beta chains presented below share a single source sample, sequenced in a study of PD-1 blockade in classical Hodgkin lymphoma. Relapses following autologous stem cell transplantation were seen in all patients, with brentuximab vedotin exposure varying. The assay was immunoSEQ multiplex PCR, and TCRdb's table has in-frame clones only and misses some. The sample includes approximately 27,000 clones, 85% to 90% of them seen just once. The starting material was peripheral blood mononuclear cells (PBMCs), obtained at baseline. The origin of the receptors is a human donor with classical Hodgkin lymphoma.

The chain joins TRBV5-1 to TRBJ2-3; TRBD1 matches 8 bases. This CDR3 has 13 residues. Trimming removed 6 bases from V and 6 bases from J; junction bases left unmatched: 6. The germline V gene has CDR1 SGHRS and CDR2 YFSETQ. CDR3 sequence: CASNLQGEDTQYF. The CDR3 region has the DNA TGCGCCAGCAATTTACAGGGGGAGGATACGCAGTATTTT.

This clone has a single count. The CDR3 region has the DNA TGTGCCAGTAGCCAGTTCTCTGGGGCCAACGTCCTGACTTTC. Protein product: CASSQFSGANVLTF. This chain uses TRBV19 with TRBJ2-6; D is ambiguous. Germline V gives CDR1 LNHDA, CDR2 SQIVND (reference sequence). The CDR3 covers 14 residues. V was shortened by 6 bases and J by 0 bases, with 6 bases between the two germline ends.

The V and J genes are TRBV7-9 and TRBJ1-4; no firm D call. The CDR3 totals 13 residues. The V gene's germline CDR1 is SEHNR and CDR2 FQNEAQ (reference sequence). With 2 bases removed from V and 10 bases from J, the gap between germline ends came to 11 bases. CDR3 DNA: TGTGCCAGCAGCTTATTGGCCTTAGGAAAACTGTTTTTT. Its protein product is CASSLLALGKLFF.

The chain has TRBV21-1 and TRBJ2-1; TRBD1, as called in the table, went unchecked against the DNA. TRBV21-1 is given as a pseudogene. CDR3 length: 16 amino acids. This chain's CDR3 is CARGSLGTGHYNEQFF. The CDR3 nucleotides are TGTGCCAGGGGGAGTCTCGGGACAGGGCACTACAATGAGCAGTTCTTC.

The J gene is TRBJ1-2, the V gene TRBV7-2; a possible D gene is TRBD1 (5 bases). The CDR3 has 14 amino acids. Germline CDR1 SGHTA, CDR2 FQGNSA. The V end lost 1 base, the J end lost 4 bases, and 10 bases lay between the germline ends. This CDR3 is CASSLEGDGYGYTF. The CDR3 DNA is TGTGCCAGCAGCTTAGAAGGGGACGGCTATGGCTACACCTTC.

This clone was seen only a few times. The V call is TRBV7-9, the J call TRBJ2-5; D is possibly TRBD1 (6 bases). Trimming cost V 3 bases and J 7 bases, with 15 bases left between them. Germline V CDR1 and CDR2: SEHNR, FQNEAQ (reference sequence). The CDR3 sequence is 14 residues long. In DNA form, the CDR3 reads TGTGCCAGCAGCTTTTCAGGGGCCGCCCCGACCCAGTACTTC. As protein: CASSFSGAAPTQYF.

CDR3 protein: CASSQERGVGETQYF. CDR3 sequence (DNA): TGTGCCAGCAGCCAAGAGCGGGGGGTTGGGGAGACCCAGTACTTC. The genes are TRBV4-2 and TRBJ2-5; 8 bases map to TRBD2. The CDR3 consists of 15 residues. Germline CDR1 and CDR2: LGHNA and YNFKEQ. V was pared by 0 bases and J by 5 bases, with 5 bases of the junction left unmatched.

This chain's CDR3 is CASRDGVPYGYTF. In DNA form, the CDR3 reads TGTGCCAGCAGGGACGGGGTACCCTATGGCTACACCTTC. The chain employs TRBV2 and TRBJ1-2; no reliable D call. The germline V gene has CDR1 SNHLY and CDR2 FYNNEI. The CDR3 length is 13 residues. The ends were cut back, 6 bases at V and 4 bases at J, with 12 bases in the middle. Full variable domain (rest looked up from reference TRBV2 and TRBJ1-2): EPEVTQTPSHQVTQMGQEVILRCVPISNHLYFYWYRQILGQKVEFLVSFYNNEISEKSEIFDDQFSVERPDGSNFTLKIRSTKLEDSAMYFCASRDGVPYGYTFGSGTRLTVV.

The chain recombines TRBV5-1 with TRBJ2-5; D may be TRBD1 or TRBD2 (7 bases each). V was clipped by 7 bases and J by 2 bases, with 15 bases between them. Germline CDR1 reads SGHRS; CDR2 reads YFSETQ. CDR3 size: 14 residues. The CDR3 DNA reads TGCGCCAGCTCTATCCAGGGGGGGCAAGAGACCCAGTACTTC. Its protein is CASSIQGGQETQYF.

This sequence joins TRBV2 and TRBJ2-2; TRBD2 aligns across 12 bases. CDR1 is SNHLY and CDR2 is FYNNEI in the germline V gene. This CDR3 has 15 residues. V lost 4 bases to trimming and J lost 6 bases; unmatched junction nucleotides: 3. The CDR3 sequence: CASSGPSGGAGELFF. The CDR3 bases are TGTGCCAGCAGTGGTCCTAGCGGGGGGGCCGGGGAGCTGTTTTTT.

The chain joins TRBV7-8 to TRBJ2-7; TRBD2 is a possible D gene (5 bases). The germline V and J ends were trimmed by 1 base and 4 bases, with 8 bases remaining between them. Per germline, CDR1 SGHVS and CDR2 FQNEAQ. The CDR3 is 13 residues long. The CDR3 nucleotides read TGTGCCAGCAGCTTAGGCGAGCGGTACGAGCAGTACTTC. Its translation is CASSLGERYEQYF.

V usage is TRBV27 and J usage is TRBJ2-5; 8 bases are a match to TRBD1. From germline, CDR1 is MNHEY and CDR2 SMNVEV (reference sequence). The CDR3 consists of 13 residues. J was trimmed by 5 bases and V by 5 bases; bases with no gene match: 4. DNA for the CDR3: TGTGCCAGCAGTCGACAGGGGCGGGAGACCCAGTACTTC. It is translated as CASSRQGRETQYF.

This clone showed up just once. The chain uses TRBV5-1 and TRBJ1-4; 9 bases map to TRBD1. The CDR3 has 17 residues. Germline lookup yields CDR1 SGHRS and CDR2 YFSETQ. V was pared by 0 bases and J by 0 bases, with 3 bases of the junction left unmatched. CDR3: CASSLGQGGATNEKLFF. The CDR3 nucleotides read TGCGCCAGCAGCTTGGGACAGGGGGGTGCAACTAATGAAAAACTGTTTTTT.

A note on this clone: Sequence at one end of the junction differs from germline and may be a read error. The chain has TRBV7-9 and TRBJ2-5; 8 positions match TRBD2. This CDR3 contains 13 residues. CDR1 SEHNR and CDR2 FQNEAQ come from the germline V gene (reference sequence). CDR3 nucleotide sequence: TGTGCCAGCACCTTAAGCGGGGGAGAGACCCAGTACTTC. It codes for CASTLSGGETQYF.

This clone was seen a single time. The gene calls are TRBV5-1 and TRBJ2-5; D is unresolved. The germline gives CDR1 SGHRS, CDR2 YFSETQ. V lost 1 base, J lost 4 bases, and 2 bases lay in between. This CDR3 contains 11 residues. CDR3 loop: CASSLLETQYF. The CDR3 DNA sequence: TGCGCCAGCAGCTTGTTAGAGACCCAGTACTTC.

The CDR3 region is CASSLRQGVSNEKLFF. CDR3 in DNA: TGTGCCAGCAGTTTGCGACAGGGAGTATCTAATGAAAAACTGTTTTTT. The chain recombines TRBV6-5 with TRBJ1-4, with TRBD1 matching over 7 bases. Germline V lookup: CDR1 MNHEY, CDR2 SVGAGI. V lost 4 bases, J lost 3 bases, and 8 bases stayed unmatched. This CDR3 is built from 16 residues.

The chain combines TRBV14 with TRBJ1-2; D unclear. CDR1 is SGHDN and CDR2 is FVKESK in the germline V gene. The V end was cut by 1 base, the J end by 7 bases, with 10 bases between. This CDR3 is built from 13 residues. The CDR3 loop is CASSQVGWGGYTF. In DNA form, the CDR3 reads TGTGCCAGCAGCCAAGTGGGGTGGGGTGGCTACACCTTC.

This rearrangement joins TRBV5-1 to TRBJ2-1, with 7 nucleotides matching TRBD2. J gave up 4 bases and V 4 bases, and 8 bases lay outside the gene matches. This CDR3 is built from 15 residues. Looked up from germline, CDR1 is SGHRS and CDR2 is YFSETQ. The CDR3 spells CASSLVGGEYNEQFF. CDR3 DNA: TGCGCCAGCAGCCTCGTTGGGGGGGAATACAATGAGCAGTTCTTC. The whole variable domain, remainder taken from reference TRBV5-1 and TRBJ2-1, is KAGVTQTPRYLIKTRGQQVTLSCSPISGHRSVSWYQQTPGQGLQFLFEYFSETQRNKGNFPGRFSGRQFSNSRSEMNVSTLELGDSALYLCASSLVGGEYNEQFFGPGTRLTVL.

There are a few counts of this clone. The chain employs TRBV9 and TRBJ1-1, with 7 bases matching TRBD1. Germline V gives CDR1 SGDLS, CDR2 YYNGEE. With 3 bases clipped from V and 4 bases from J, the junction kept 6 bases outside the gene matches. CDR3 size: 14 residues. The CDR3 region has the DNA TGTGCCAGCAGCGGTACTCCAGGGGGCACTGAAGCTTTCTTT. This sequence encodes CASSGTPGGTEAFF.

This clone was detected a few times. The V gene is TRBV27, the J gene TRBJ2-5; unclear D gene. The CDR3 has 13 residues. CDR1 MNHEY and CDR2 SMNVEV come from the germline V gene (reference sequence). V was trimmed by 3 bases and J by 5 bases, leaving 10 bases between them. DNA of the CDR3: TGTGCCAGCAGTTTTAGTCCTGCGGAGACCCAGTACTTC. Protein sequence: CASSFSPAETQYF.

The chain has TRBV27 and TRBJ1-2, with 9 positions matching TRBD1. Germline V gene data show CDR1 as MNHEY and CDR2 as SMNVEV (reference sequence). J was trimmed by 6 bases and V by 0 bases; bases with no gene match: 2. CDR3 size: 14 residues. The CDR3 DNA reads as TGTGCCAGCAGTTTATCGAACAGGGGGCATGGCTACACCTTC. Translated, it gives CASSLSNRGHGYTF.

The genes are TRBV18 and TRBJ2-3; the match to TRBD1 covers 7 bases. The CDR3 consists of 15 residues. Trimming took 8 bases from V and 2 from J; bases not matched to a gene: 10. CDR1 KGHSH and CDR2 LQKENI come from the germline V gene. In nucleotides, the CDR3 is TGTGCCAGCACCCGGCGGACAGGAGCCACAGATACGCAGTATTTT. Translation gives CASTRRTGATDTQYF.

V gene TRBV7-8 combines with J gene TRBJ1-6; no reliable D call. The CDR3 contains 16 residues. Trimming took off 1 base at V and 14 bases at J, with 21 bases between the two ends. Germline lookup yields CDR1 SGHVS and CDR2 FQNEAQ. The CDR3 sequence: CASSLGRGFGLSSLHF. CDR3 DNA sequence: TGTGCCAGCAGCTTAGGTCGGGGTTTCGGATTATCATCCCTCCACTTT.

This rearrangement joins TRBV6-5 to TRBJ1-6, with D possibly TRBD1 on 5 matching bases. The CDR3 runs 15 residues. V lost 5 bases and J lost 5, with 13 bases in between. CDR1 and CDR2 (germline): MNHEY, SVGAGI. In DNA form, the CDR3 reads TGTGCCAGCAGTCCCCCGGGACGGGATAATTCACCCCTCCACTTT. This encodes CASSPPGRDNSPLHF.

This chain connects TRBV5-1 to TRBJ2-7; D ambiguous. The germline V gene encodes CDR1 SGHRS and CDR2 YFSETQ. This CDR3 is 14 amino acids long. Trimming removed 0 bases at V and 2 bases at J, with 9 bases between. As DNA, the CDR3 is TGCGCCAGCAGCTTGGCCGGCGGTCCCTACGAGCAGTACTTC. Amino acids: CASSLAGGPYEQYF.

This chain links TRBV7-9 with TRBJ1-4, with TRBD1 as a possible D gene (6 bases). With 1 base removed from V and 2 bases from J, the gap between germline ends came to 8 bases. The germline gives CDR1 SEHNR, CDR2 FQNEAQ (reference sequence). This CDR3 spans 15 amino acids. The CDR3 reads CASSLGDITNEKLFF. The CDR3, as DNA: TGTGCCAGCAGCTTAGGGGACATTACTAATGAAAAACTGTTTTTT.

This clone was found a few times. The chain recombines TRBV9 with TRBJ2-2; 9 bases fit TRBD2. V lost 0 bases, J lost 4 bases, and 7 bases stayed unmatched. Germline V gene data show CDR1 as SGDLS and CDR2 as YYNGEE. The CDR3 extends over 17 amino acids. The CDR3 sequence is CASSVGAAGGTTGELFF. Here the CDR3 DNA reads TGTGCCAGCAGCGTAGGGGCAGCGGGGGGCACCACCGGGGAGCTGTTTTTT.

This clone was counted only a few times. The chain is built from TRBV5-1 and TRBJ1-2; no definite D call. Trimming took off 1 base at V and 8 bases at J, with 15 bases between the two ends. Looked up from germline, CDR1 is SGHRS and CDR2 is YFSETQ. The CDR3 is 14 amino acids. In DNA form, the CDR3 reads TGCGCCAGCAGCTTGTCTGGCTCCGAAGGGGGCTACACCTTC. Translated, it gives CASSLSGSEGGYTF.